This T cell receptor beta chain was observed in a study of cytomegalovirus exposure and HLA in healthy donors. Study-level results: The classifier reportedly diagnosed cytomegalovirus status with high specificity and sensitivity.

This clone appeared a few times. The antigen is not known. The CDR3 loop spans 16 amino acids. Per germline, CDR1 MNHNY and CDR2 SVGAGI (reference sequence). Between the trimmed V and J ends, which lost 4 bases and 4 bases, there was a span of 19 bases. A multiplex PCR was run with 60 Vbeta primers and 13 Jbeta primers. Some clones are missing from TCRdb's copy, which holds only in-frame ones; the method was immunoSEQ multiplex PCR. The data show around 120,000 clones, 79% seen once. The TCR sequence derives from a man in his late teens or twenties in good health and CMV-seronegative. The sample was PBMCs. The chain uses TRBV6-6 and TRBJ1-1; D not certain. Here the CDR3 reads CASSSHSRAGGTEAFF. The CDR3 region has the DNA TGTGCCAGCAGTTCCCACTCGCGTGCGGGTGGCACTGAAGCTTTCTTT.